Sequencing of this TCR beta chain was carried out in a study of technical replicates of blood from a handful of donors. This CDR3 is built from 16 residues. Trimming at V came to 0 bases and at J to 8 bases, leaving 8 bases not matched to a gene. Germline CDR1 and CDR2: MNHEY and SVGAGI. Produced via immunoSEQ multiplex PCR; TCRdb's table is partial and in-frame only. The table includes about 83,000 clones, around 90% detected once. The gene calls are TRBV6-5 and TRBJ2-1, with TRBD2 identical over 9 bases. The clonotype originates from a human donor in good health. The sample consisted of T cells isolated from PBMCs. CDR3 in DNA: TGTGCCAGCAGTTACTCCGGCGGGGCGGGGGGGGATGAGCAGTTCTTC. Translated: CASSYSGGAGGDEQFF.